The 30 T cell receptor beta chains below come from one sample, sequenced in a study of cytomegalovirus exposure and HLA in healthy donors. Researchers ran the PCR with 60 Vbeta and 13 Jbeta primers. Method: immunoSEQ multiplex PCR; TCRdb's copy keeps in-frame clones and lacks some. This table holds roughly 100,000 clones, roughly 82% found once. Sequencing was performed on PBMCs. The receptors come from a man aged 50-59 years in good health and CMV-seronegative.

V gene TRBV18 combines with J gene TRBJ2-2; 9 positions agree with TRBD1. The J segment lost 9 bases and the V segment lost 0 bases, leaving 8 bases of the junction unmatched. The CDR3 totals 16 residues. Germline V gene sequence: CDR1 KGHSH, CDR2 LQKENI. The CDR3 DNA follows: TGTGCCAGCTCACCACCAACGGGACAGGGCTTATGGGAGCTGTTTTTT. This sequence encodes CASSPPTGQGLWELFF.

The V and J genes are TRBV27 and TRBJ2-1, with 12 bases lining up with TRBD2. This CDR3 is 16 amino acids long. V trimming: 3 bases; J trimming: 4 bases; junction bases outside the gene matches: 4. In germline, CDR1 is MNHEY, CDR2 SMNVEV (reference sequence). CDR3 in amino acids: CASSFPTSGGYNEQFF. Here the CDR3 DNA reads TGTGCCAGCAGTTTCCCGACTAGCGGGGGATACAATGAGCAGTTCTTC.

This rearrangement joins TRBV11-3 to TRBJ1-3; D is uncertain. Trimming left V 5 bases short and J 10 bases short, with 12 bases between. CDR1 and CDR2 (germline): SGHNT, YENEEA. CDR3 length: 12 amino acids. Here the CDR3 DNA reads TGTGCCAGCAGCACGGATGGGAGTACCATATATTTT. As protein: CASSTDGSTIYF. Full variable domain (rest looked up from reference TRBV11-3 and TRBJ1-3): EAGVVQSPRYKIIEKKQPVAFWCNPISGHNTLYWYLQNLGQGPELLIRYENEEAVDDSQLPKDRFSAERLKGVDSTLKIQPAELGDSAVYLCASSTDGSTIYFGEGSWLTVV.

This clone was found a few times. V and J are TRBV10-3 and TRBJ1-5, with 7 nucleotides matching TRBD1. CDR1 and CDR2 from the germline V gene are ENHRY and SYGVKD. V lost 6 bases to trimming and J lost 10 bases; unmatched junction nucleotides: 6. The CDR3 is 12 amino acids. The chain's CDR3 is CAISRQGHPQHF. CDR3 nucleotide sequence: TGTGCCATCAGCCGACAGGGTCATCCCCAGCATTTT.

In regard to this clone: One end of the junction fails to match germline, which may point to a read error. V usage is TRBV19 and J usage is TRBJ1-5; the match to TRBD1 covers 7 bases. Germline-derived CDR1 and CDR2 are LNHDA and SQIVND (reference sequence). This CDR3 is built from 14 residues. The CDR3 spells CASSVDREGQPQHF. CDR3 DNA: TGTGCCAGTAGTGTAGACAGGGAGGGGCAGCCCCAGCATTTT.

This chain joins TRBV5-1 and TRBJ2-7; D perhaps matches TRBD2 (5 bases). The CDR3 length is 14 residues. V lost 0 bases, J lost 6 bases, and 13 bases lay in between. Looked up from germline, CDR1 is SGHRS and CDR2 is YFSETQ. The CDR3 DNA follows: TGCGCCAGCAGCTTGGCGGTGGACTCTAGCGAGCAGTACGTC. Protein: CASSLAVDSSEQYV.

This clone was found a few times. The gene calls are TRBV7-2 and TRBJ2-3; 8 bases are a match to TRBD2. The ends lost 5 bases at V and 2 bases at J; junction bases unmatched: 6. The CDR3 has 15 amino acids. The germline gives CDR1 SGHTA, CDR2 FQGNSA. In DNA form, the CDR3 reads TGTGCCAGCAGCCCGGGCGGGGGGCCCACAGATACGCAGTATTTT. This codes for CASSPGGGPTDTQYF. The full variable domain, rest sourced from reference TRBV7-2 and TRBJ2-3, is GAGVSQSPSNKVTEKGKDVELRCDPISGHTALYWYRQSLGQGLEFLIYFQGNSAPDKSGLPSDRFSAERTGGSVSTLTIQRTQQEDSAVYLCASSPGGGPTDTQYFGPGTRLTVL.

This clone occurred once. V and J are TRBV29-1 and TRBJ2-1; 11 positions agree with TRBD1. Trimming cost V 1 base and J 9 bases; bases outside gene matches: 8. The germline V gene has CDR1 SQVTM and CDR2 ANQGSEA. This CDR3 has 15 residues. The CDR3 DNA sequence: TGCAGCGTTGAAGGAGGACAGGGGGCGCGGAGTGAGCAGTTCTTC. It encodes CSVEGGQGARSEQFF.

The rearrangement joins TRBV19 to TRBJ1-1; 11 nucleotides line up with TRBD1. Losses at the gene ends were 4 bases for V and 0 bases for J; bases not matched to a gene: 16. Germline V gives CDR1 LNHDA, CDR2 SQIVND (reference sequence). The CDR3 contains 20 residues. The CDR3 loop is CASSSRDRGGLIRMNTEAFF. CDR3 in DNA: TGTGCCAGTAGTAGCCGGGACAGGGGGGGCCTCATACGAATGAACACTGAAGCTTTCTTT.

The chain has TRBV30 and TRBJ1-2, with D possibly TRBD1 on 6 matching bases. Per germline, CDR1 GTSNPN and CDR2 SVGIG (reference sequence). V shed 3 bases and J shed 4 bases, with 12 bases lying between them. The length of the CDR3 is 13 residues. The CDR3 DNA is TGTGCCTGGAGGGGGACACCGGGCTATGGCTACACCTTC. It yields the protein CAWRGTPGYGYTF.

This clone was seen only a few times. One junction end disagrees with the germline gene, perhaps due to a read error. The chain recombines TRBV7-9 with TRBJ1-5; D not resolved. CDR1 is SEHNR and CDR2 is FQNEAQ in the germline V gene (reference sequence). The CDR3 is made up of 13 amino acids. CDR3 nucleotides: TGTTCCAGCAGCCAGACGGCGGAAGGGCCCCAGCATTTT. Encoded protein: CSSSQTAEGPQHF.

The chain has TRBV5-1 and TRBJ2-5, with TRBD1 as a possible D gene (5 bases). The J call may be faulty, since TRBJ2-7 better matches the DNA end. The CDR3 is 14 residues long. Germline-derived CDR1 and CDR2 are SGHRS and YFSETQ. The CDR3 spells CASSLQGSYHEQYF. For the CDR3, the DNA is TGCGCCAGCAGCCTCCAGGGATCTTACCACGAGCAGTACTTC.

This chain uses TRBV11-3 with TRBJ2-1; 7 nucleotides agree with TRBD1. CDR1 is SGHNT and CDR2 is YENEEA in the germline V gene. Losses at the gene ends were 1 base for V and 5 bases for J; bases not matched to a gene: 5. The CDR3 spans 15 residues. DNA of the CDR3: TGTGCCAGCAGCTTAGGTGCCGGGACAGACAATGAGCAGTTCTTC. Translated, it gives CASSLGAGTDNEQFF.

The chain has TRBV10-3 and TRBJ1-2; the match to TRBD1 covers 8 bases. The junction had 9 bases not matched to a gene; V was cut back by 2 bases and J by 7 bases. Germline loops: CDR1 ENHRY, CDR2 SYGVKD. This CDR3 region has 15 residues. CDR3 nucleotides: TGTGCCATCAGTGAGGATTCAGGGGGCCGGGGTGGCTACACCTTC. Protein product: CAISEDSGGRGGYTF.

This clone was counted once. This sequence joins TRBV9 and TRBJ2-7; 7 positions agree with TRBD2. Per germline, CDR1 SGDLS and CDR2 YYNGEE. This CDR3 is built from 15 residues. V shed 2 bases, J shed 3 bases, and the junction held 8 bases outside the gene matches. The CDR3 loop is CASSVGGGPLYEQYF. As DNA, the CDR3 is TGTGCCAGCAGCGTGGGGGGGGGACCCCTCTACGAGCAGTACTTC. Filled out from reference TRBV9 and TRBJ2-7, the complete variable domain reads DSGVTQTPKHLITATGQRVTLRCSPRSGDLSVYWYQQSLDQGLQFLIQYYNGEERAKGNILERFSAQQFPDLHSELNLSSLELGDSALYFCASSVGGGPLYEQYFGPGTRLTVT.

The V call is TRBV5-1, the J call TRBJ1-1; D gene ambiguous. Germline CDR1 SGHRS, CDR2 YFSETQ. The CDR3 consists of 15 residues. Trimming left V 4 bases short and J 10 bases short, with 23 bases between. CDR3 in amino acids: CASSPRVAANEGAFF. DNA of the CDR3: TGCGCCAGCAGCCCCCGGGTGGCGGCAAACGAAGGAGCTTTCTTT.

This clone was detected only a few times. The gene calls are TRBV5-4 and TRBJ2-2, with no clear D. This CDR3 contains 14 residues. V lost 0 bases to trimming and J lost 4 bases, with 7 bases between them. Looked up from germline, CDR1 is SGHNT and CDR2 is YYREEE (reference sequence). The CDR3 reads CASSLDRRTGELFF. CDR3 sequence (DNA): TGTGCCAGCAGCTTGGACAGACGCACCGGGGAGCTGTTTTTT.

This clone was detected once. The CDR3 loop reads CASSEWGQGNTIYF. In DNA form, the CDR3 reads TGTGCCAGCAGTGAATGGGGCCAGGGAAACACCATATATTTT. The chain has TRBV6-1 and TRBJ1-3; perhaps TRBD1 as D (5 bases). Germline V gene sequence: CDR1 MNHNS, CDR2 SASEGT. With 2 bases removed from V and 4 bases from J, the gap between germline ends came to 9 bases. The CDR3 runs 14 residues.

The chain combines TRBV4-1 with TRBJ1-2; 8 bases map to TRBD1. The CDR3 covers 19 residues. The ends lost 7 bases at V and 4 bases at J; junction bases unmatched: 23. The germline CDR1 and CDR2 sequences are MGHRA and YSYEKL. CDR3 region: CASTPRERQGSAEGYGYTF. CDR3 nucleotides: TGCGCCAGCACCCCGAGGGAGAGACAGGGGTCGGCCGAGGGCTATGGCTACACCTTC.

The rearrangement links TRBV19 to TRBJ1-1; 11 bases are shared with TRBD1. CDR3 length: 16 amino acids. The trim removed 9 bases at V and 2 bases at J, leaving 11 bases unmatched. Germline CDR1 and CDR2: LNHDA and SQIVND (reference sequence). CDR3 loop: CASRGQGAKINTEAFF. As DNA, the CDR3 is TGTGCCAGCCGAGGACAGGGGGCTAAGATAAACACTGAAGCTTTCTTT.

The chain is built from TRBV29-1 and TRBJ1-4; D is perhaps TRBD1 (5 bases). In germline, CDR1 is SQVTM, CDR2 ANQGSEA. This CDR3 comprises 13 residues. The V and J ends lost 5 bases and 3 bases respectively, with 10 bases between them. The CDR3 sequence is CSVPQDPNEKLFF. The DNA for the CDR3 is TGCAGCGTTCCACAGGACCCTAATGAAAAACTGTTTTTT.

This sequence joins TRBV19 and TRBJ2-1; D is unresolved. The germline CDR1 and CDR2 sequences are LNHDA and SQIVND (reference sequence). The CDR3 length is 11 residues. V lost 5 bases to trimming and J lost 7 bases, with 6 bases between them. CDR3: CASSQRNEQFF. The CDR3 DNA is TGTGCCAGTAGTCAGAGGAATGAGCAGTTCTTC.

This rearrangement joins TRBV5-1 to TRBJ2-1; TRBD2 matches 9 bases. CDR3 size: 14 residues. Germline CDR1 reads SGHRS; CDR2 reads YFSETQ. The ends lost 7 bases at V and 4 bases at J; junction bases unmatched: 6. CDR3 region: CASFGTSPYNEQFF. As DNA, the CDR3 is TGCGCCAGCTTCGGGACTAGCCCTTACAATGAGCAGTTCTTC.

The chain combines TRBV19 with TRBJ2-3; TRBD2 is a possible D gene (5 bases). Germline V gene lookup returns CDR1 LNHDA and CDR2 SQIVND (reference sequence). CDR3 length equals 13 residues. Trimming took 5 bases from V and 3 from J, leaving 9 bases between them. The CDR3 nucleotides read TGTGCCAGTAGTGTCTCGGGGACAGATACGCAGTATTTT. Protein sequence: CASSVSGTDTQYF.

The chain has TRBV4-1 and TRBJ2-5; 7 bases are a match to TRBD1. V gave up 3 bases and J gave up 4 bases; unmatched junction bases: 5. Germline V gene lookup returns CDR1 MGHRA and CDR2 YSYEKL. This CDR3 has 14 residues. CDR3 protein: CASSQFNRGETQYF. The CDR3 coding sequence is TGCGCCAGCAGCCAGTTCAACAGGGGAGAGACCCAGTACTTC.

V and J are TRBV4-2 and TRBJ2-2, with no clear D. The germline V and J ends were trimmed by 0 bases and 3 bases, with 8 bases remaining between them. The CDR3 is 15 residues long. CDR1 and CDR2 (germline): LGHNA, YNFKEQ. The CDR3 DNA sequence: TGTGCCAGCAGCCAAGATAGAAGCGACACCGGGGAGCTGTTTTTT. As protein: CASSQDRSDTGELFF.

The gene calls are TRBV9 and TRBJ1-1; TRBD1 is a possible D gene (6 bases). Between the trimmed V and J ends, which lost 4 bases and 0 bases, there was a span of 28 bases. The CDR3 runs 20 residues. Germline V CDR1 and CDR2: SGDLS, YYNGEE. The CDR3 sequence: CASSPLTPTGPPWMNTEAFF. The CDR3 DNA reads as TGTGCCAGCAGCCCACTCACCCCAACAGGGCCCCCCTGGATGAACACTGAAGCTTTCTTT.

The chain is built from TRBV6-5 and TRBJ1-2, with D tentatively TRBD1 (6 bases). Trimming took off 4 bases at V and 5 bases at J, with 17 bases between the two ends. This CDR3 contains 15 residues. The germline CDR1 and CDR2 sequences are MNHEY and SVGAGI. CDR3 nucleotides: TGTGCCAGCAGTTCCCACAGAGGGAGGGGGTATGGCTACACCTTC. Translated, it gives CASSSHRGRGYGYTF.

V usage is TRBV5-6 and J usage is TRBJ2-1; 7 nucleotides line up with TRBD1. Per the germline V gene, CDR1 is SGHDT and CDR2 is YYEEEE. This CDR3 comprises 15 residues. J lost 4 bases, V lost 1 base, and 5 bases had no gene match. The CDR3 DNA sequence: TGTGCCAGCAGCTTGCTCCTGGGACAGTACAATGAGCAGTTCTTC. Its translation: CASSLLLGQYNEQFF.

The chain combines TRBV7-9 with TRBJ1-2, with 7 bases that match TRBD1. In germline, CDR1 is SEHNR, CDR2 FQNEAQ (reference sequence). The CDR3 extends over 16 amino acids. Trimming cost V 5 bases and J 4 bases; bases outside gene matches: 13. The CDR3 nucleotides are TGTGCCAGCAGCGCTTCCGGGACAGAAAAGATCTATGGCTACACCTTC. It is translated as CASSASGTEKIYGYTF. The whole variable domain, filled in from reference TRBV7-9 and TRBJ1-2, reads DTGVSQNPRHKITKRGQNVTFRCDPISEHNRLYWYRQTLGQGPEFLTYFQNEAQLEKSRLLSDRFSAERPKGSFSTLEIQRTEQGDSAMYLCASSASGTEKIYGYTFGSGTRLTVV.